The text below deals with one T cell receptor (beta chain). This clonotype was detected ten times or more. Its antigen remains unidentified. Base qualities are not at hand, and no much larger clone is one base apart. The TCR beta CDR3 regions were amplified from RNA transcripts. A first-round RT-PCR of the TCR CDR3 used the HTBI primer set with the Qiagen OneStep RT-PCR kit. The libraries were constructed in a second round of multiplex PCR and then size-selected and purified. The libraries were sequenced on an Illumina HiSeq2000 using paired-end 100 bp reads. Per the original workflow: Raw data were processed with SOAPnuke, discarding reads with adapters, uncalled bases, mean Phred below 15, or no exact constant-primer or identifier match. COPE v1.2.5 was used to merge the high-quality paired reads, and each unique nucleotide sequence was defined as a clonotype. Clonotypes were aligned to IMGT TRBV, TRBD and TRBJ reference segments using MiTCR v1.1. The analysis included only V-J combinations with a frequency above 0.0001, which together covered around 99% of the repertoires. A TCS score was defined as the ratio of F50 (clonal expansion) to E x V (chaos), with BLOSUM62-based TCRdist applied between CDR3 peptides within each V-J. Welch's t-statistics and random forest reduced several hundred V-J features to 10 to 15, which were used in a naive Bayes classifier (R e1071). TCRdb handled the public reads itself, with Q25 trimming in fastp and clone calling in MiXCR, and kept productive beta chains. CDR3 protein sequences are deduplicated, and each keeps its most common genes and DNA. The V and J calls and clone size come from TCRdb's table, not from the authors' own analysis. For this sample there are about 290,000 distinct CDR3 sequences; roughly 14% appear just once. In total, the top ten clones hold more than 7.5% of the sample.

The CDR3 contains 15 residues, cysteine and phenylalanine counted. This entry keeps only the CDR3 DNA: 45 bases, framed from base 1. Per the germline V gene, SGDLS is the CDR1 and YYNGEE is the CDR2. Deletion took 4 bases off V and 9 bases off J, with a span of 20 bases between the germline ends. The hyperthyroidism patients were between 18 and 65 years old and newly diagnosed, with a disease duration of less than 2 months. Patients with uncontrolled infections, other autoimmune diseases, pregnancy or lactation were excluded. Diagnoses were established on the basis of clinical symptoms, serum thyroxine and TRAb, thyroid ultrasound, and orbital computed tomography. For progressor patients, blood was drawn at the first diagnosis of hyperthyroidism, before any ophthalmopathy symptoms had appeared. PBMCs were isolated from about 9.1 ml of fresh peripheral blood by Ficoll-Paque density gradient centrifugation. Progressor patients were defined as those initially diagnosed with Graves' hyperthyroidism in whom ophthalmopathy developed during follow-up. Total RNA was extracted with Trizol reagent, and quality was checked on an Agilent 2100 Bioanalyzer.

This sample stems from a study of T cells in Graves' hyperthyroidism and ophthalmopathy (dated 2019 in TCRdb). For context, the study as a whole: Peripheral blood samples were taken at the time of initial diagnosis, prior to any treatment. The paper describes TCR Vbeta CDR3 sequencing of 135 peripheral blood samples, made up of 43 ophthalmopathy patients, around 73 hyperthyroidism patients and some 17 progressor patients. Whether ophthalmopathy could be predicted prospectively was tested in an independent validation cohort made up of 18 hyperthyroidism patients plus 17 patients who later progressed to ophthalmopathy. The roughly 100 discovery patients were randomly divided into training and test sets at a 7:3 ratio. After blood sampling, hyperthyroidism patients were treated with methimazole at a starting dose of 30 mg daily, and ophthalmopathy patients were treated with high-dose intravenous methylprednisolone. A discovery cohort of roughly 100 patients, approximately 44 with Graves' ophthalmopathy and fewer than 65 with stable Graves' hyperthyroidism, was used to find distinguishing TCR V-J signatures. In several Graves' hyperthyroidism patients, the study also compared T-cell repertoires from thyroid tissue with T-cell repertoires from blood.

Broad study findings and their caveats: In validation, the model predicted progression to ophthalmopathy a median of roughly six months before onset, with around 70% sensitivity and 72.22% specificity. No statistical method was used to set the sample size in advance, and investigators knew the group allocation. Ophthalmopathy was separated from stable hyperthyroidism by a 13 V-J signature model, with over 85% sensitivity and 81% to 82% specificity obtained in cross-validation and 80%/75% obtained in testing. Blood samples also contained most of the expanded thyroid clonotypes (frequency above 0.001), which suggests that blood repertoires may reflect thyroid immune responses.

This receptor chain uses TRBV9 and TRBJ2-1; the D segment could be TRBD2, given 6 matching bases. The sequence was obtained from a young woman with Graves' hyperthyroidism that later progressed to Graves' ophthalmopathy. The sequenced sample consisted of blood. The DNA is TGTGCCAGCAGCCCCGGGGCTAGCGAAGCGGTTGAGCAGTTCTTC. The translation is CASSPGASEAVEQFF.